This T cell receptor beta chain was found in a study of immune heterogeneity within non-small cell lung tumors. Study information: Histology included a few squamous cell carcinomas, around nine non-squamous carcinomas and 1 unspecified tumor. General study results and limits: Identical dominant CDR3 beta clonotypes recurred across tumor sites within a patient, alongside site-unique high-frequency clones. Local T-cell clonality tracked moderately but significantly with local tumor mutational burden, giving an R of about 0.34.

This clonotype ranks as medium-sized. What it binds is unknown. Bulk tumor genomic DNA, approximately 560 ng per sample, was used as template. Multiple biopsies spaced far apart were taken from each primary tumor during surgery. Undergoing curative surgery were patients whose non-small cell lung cancer was untreated and newly diagnosed. Multiplex PCR amplified the TCR beta CDR3 region. Its first round ran for about 10 cycles with 32 V and 13 J primers. A single record per CDR3 protein comes from TCRdb applying MiXCR to the multiplex PCR reads. The table lists fewer than 13,000 distinct CDR3 sequences, 25% to 35% of them singletons. Looked up from germline, CDR1 is GTSNPN and CDR2 is SVGIG (reference sequence). Trimming took 0 bases from V and 6 from J, leaving 7 bases between them. The length of the CDR3 is 12 residues.

The chain links TRBV30 to TRBJ2-3; perhaps D is TRBD1 or TRBD2 (5 bases each). Sequenced material: lung tumor tissue. The receptor's source is a woman aged 60-75 years with non-small cell lung cancer. The CDR3 coding sequence is TGTGCCTGGAGTGTAGAGGGGGATACGCAGTATTTT. Amino acids: CAWSVEGDTQYF.